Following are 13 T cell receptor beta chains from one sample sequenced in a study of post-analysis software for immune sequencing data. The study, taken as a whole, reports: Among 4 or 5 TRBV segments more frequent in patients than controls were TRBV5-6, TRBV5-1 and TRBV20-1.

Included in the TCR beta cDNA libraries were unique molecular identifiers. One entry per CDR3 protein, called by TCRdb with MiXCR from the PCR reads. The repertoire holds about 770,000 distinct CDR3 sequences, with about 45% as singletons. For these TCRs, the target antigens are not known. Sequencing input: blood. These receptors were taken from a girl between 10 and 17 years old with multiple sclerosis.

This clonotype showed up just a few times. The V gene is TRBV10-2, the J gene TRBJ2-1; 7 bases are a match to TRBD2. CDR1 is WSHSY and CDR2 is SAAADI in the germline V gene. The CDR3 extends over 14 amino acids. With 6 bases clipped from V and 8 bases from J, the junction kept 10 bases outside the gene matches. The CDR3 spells CASSGLESKDEQFF. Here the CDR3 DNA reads TGCGCCAGCAGCGGACTAGAGTCTAAGGATGAGCAGTTCTTC.

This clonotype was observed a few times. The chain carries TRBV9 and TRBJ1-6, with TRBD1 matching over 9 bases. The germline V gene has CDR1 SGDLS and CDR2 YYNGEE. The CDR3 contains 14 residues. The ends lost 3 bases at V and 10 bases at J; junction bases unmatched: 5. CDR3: CASSAPTGGSPLHF. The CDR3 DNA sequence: TGTGCCAGCAGCGCACCGACAGGGGGATCACCCCTCCACTTT.

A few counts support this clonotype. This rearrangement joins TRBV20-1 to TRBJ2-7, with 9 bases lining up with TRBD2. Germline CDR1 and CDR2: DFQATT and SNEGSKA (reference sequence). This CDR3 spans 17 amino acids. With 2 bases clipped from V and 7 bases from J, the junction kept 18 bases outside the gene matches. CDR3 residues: CSARNPATAGGPREQYF. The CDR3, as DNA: TGCAGTGCTAGAAACCCCGCTACTGCGGGAGGGCCTCGGGAGCAGTACTTC.

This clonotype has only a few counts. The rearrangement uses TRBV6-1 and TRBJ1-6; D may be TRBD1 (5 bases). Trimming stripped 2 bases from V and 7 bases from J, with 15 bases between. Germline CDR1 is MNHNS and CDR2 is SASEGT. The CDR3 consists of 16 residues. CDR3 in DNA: TGTGCCAGCAGTGAACCAACAGGATTAGGAAATTCACCCCTCCACTTT. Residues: CASSEPTGLGNSPLHF.

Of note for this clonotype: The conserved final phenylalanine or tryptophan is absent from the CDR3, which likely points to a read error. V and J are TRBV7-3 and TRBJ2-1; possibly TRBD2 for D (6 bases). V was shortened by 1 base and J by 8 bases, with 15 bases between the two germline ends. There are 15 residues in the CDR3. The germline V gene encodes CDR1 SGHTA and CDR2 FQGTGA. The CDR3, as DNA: TGTGCCAGCAGCTTAATCGCGGGATTTTCGCATGAGCAGTTCTGC. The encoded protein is CASSLIAGFSHEQFC.

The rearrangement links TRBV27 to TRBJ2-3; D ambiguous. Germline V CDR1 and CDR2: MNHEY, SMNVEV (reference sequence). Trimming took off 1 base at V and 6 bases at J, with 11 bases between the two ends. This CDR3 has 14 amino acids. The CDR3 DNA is TGTGCCAGCAGTTTATTTCCGCTTTGGGATACGCAGTATTTT. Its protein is CASSLFPLWDTQYF.

For the CDR3, the DNA is TGTGCCATCACAGAGGGGGGTGAGCAGTTCTTC. Its protein product is CAITEGGEQFF. V gene TRBV10-3 combines with J gene TRBJ2-1; the D call may be TRBD1 or TRBD2 (6 bases each). The germline V gene encodes CDR1 ENHRY and CDR2 SYGVKD. V shed 7 bases and J shed 9 bases, with 10 bases lying between them. The CDR3 has 11 amino acids.

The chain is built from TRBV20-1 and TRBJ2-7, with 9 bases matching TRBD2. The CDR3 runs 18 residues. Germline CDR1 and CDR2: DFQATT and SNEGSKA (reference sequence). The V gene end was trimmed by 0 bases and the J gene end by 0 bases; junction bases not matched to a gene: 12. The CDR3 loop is CSARDPASGTPTSYEQYF. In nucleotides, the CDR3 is TGCAGTGCTAGAGATCCGGCTAGCGGGACCCCAACCTCCTACGAGCAGTACTTC.

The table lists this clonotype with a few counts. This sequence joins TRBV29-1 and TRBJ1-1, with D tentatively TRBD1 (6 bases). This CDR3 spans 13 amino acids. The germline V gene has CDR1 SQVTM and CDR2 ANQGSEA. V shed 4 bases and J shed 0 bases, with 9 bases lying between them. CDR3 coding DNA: TGCAGCGTTGCCGGACAGATGAACACTGAAGCTTTCTTT. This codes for CSVAGQMNTEAFF.

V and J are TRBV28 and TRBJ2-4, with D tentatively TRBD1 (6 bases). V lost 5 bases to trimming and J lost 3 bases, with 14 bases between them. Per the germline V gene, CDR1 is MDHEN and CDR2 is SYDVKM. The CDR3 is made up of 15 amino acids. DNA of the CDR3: TGTGCCAGCAGTGGCCACAGGGCGAACAAAAACATTCAGTACTTC. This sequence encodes CASSGHRANKNIQYF.

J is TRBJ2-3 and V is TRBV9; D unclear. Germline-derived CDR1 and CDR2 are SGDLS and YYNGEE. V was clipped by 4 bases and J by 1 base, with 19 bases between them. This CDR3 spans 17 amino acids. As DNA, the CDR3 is TGTGCCAGCAGCTCCCTTCCGGCTGCCTCTGGCACAGATACGCAGTATTTT. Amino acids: CASSSLPAASGTDTQYF.

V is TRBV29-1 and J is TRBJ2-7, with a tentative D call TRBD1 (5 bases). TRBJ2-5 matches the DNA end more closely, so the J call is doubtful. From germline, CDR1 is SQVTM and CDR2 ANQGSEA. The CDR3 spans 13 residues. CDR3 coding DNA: TGCAGCGCCCACCTCAGGGTGGGAGAGACCCAGTACTTC. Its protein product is CSAHLRVGETQYF.

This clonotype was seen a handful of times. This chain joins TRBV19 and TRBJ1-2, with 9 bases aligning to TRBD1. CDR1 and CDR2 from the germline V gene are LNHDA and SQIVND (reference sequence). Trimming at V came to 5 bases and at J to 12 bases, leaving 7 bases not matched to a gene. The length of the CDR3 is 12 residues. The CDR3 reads CASSETQGADTF. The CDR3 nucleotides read TGTGCCAGTAGTGAGACACAGGGGGCGGACACCTTC.